Below, 10 T cell receptor beta chains from the same sample are listed, as sequenced in a study of blood T cells in healthy people across ages. Sample-barcoded 5' priming and a J-beta primer mix drove a second PCR of about 6 to 12 cycles. TCRdb re-analysed the 5' RACE reads in MiXCR, keeping a single row per CDR3 protein. The table records hundreds of thousands of distinct CDR3 sequences, about 61% of them present only once. The specimen was blood. The receptors were gathered from a man aged 40-55 years in good health.

The CDR3 DNA follows: TGTGCCAGCAGCTCAGGGGCTGAAAACATTCAGTACTTC. Its translation is CASSSGAENIQYF. The chain recombines TRBV7-3 with TRBJ2-4; D is possibly TRBD1 (6 bases). V was trimmed by 4 bases and J by 5 bases, leaving 9 bases between them. CDR1 is SGHTA, CDR2 FQGTGA, per germline. This CDR3 has 13 residues.

V is TRBV7-8 and J is TRBJ2-1, with unresolved D. Trimming removed 2 bases from V and 1 base from J, with 9 bases in between. Germline values: CDR1 SGHVS, CDR2 FQNEAQ. This CDR3 has 15 amino acids. The CDR3 protein is CASSLPAFSYNEQFF. The CDR3 coding sequence is TGTGCCAGCAGCTTACCTGCGTTTTCCTACAATGAGCAGTTCTTC.

This clonotype was found many times. The chain has TRBV7-2 and TRBJ2-5; D call uncertain. The CDR3 runs to 14 residues. Germline values: CDR1 SGHTA, CDR2 FQGNSA. V gave up 0 bases and J gave up 0 bases, with 5 bases separating them. CDR3 in amino acids: CASSLAGYQETQYF. The CDR3 DNA is TGTGCCAGCAGCTTAGCCGGTTACCAAGAGACCCAGTACTTC.

J is TRBJ2-5 and V is TRBV6-1; D call uncertain. The closer fit of TRBJ2-7 to the DNA end suggests the J call may be wrong. The germline V gene encodes CDR1 MNHNS and CDR2 SASEGT. The CDR3 is 13 amino acids. CDR3 nucleotide sequence: TGTGCCAGCAGTGAAGCGAACGATTACGAGCAGTACTTC. It specifies CASSEANDYEQYF.

V usage is TRBV11-2 and J usage is TRBJ2-3; 15 positions match TRBD2. The CDR3 runs 21 residues. V shed 2 bases, J shed 2 bases, and the junction held 14 bases outside the gene matches. CDR1 and CDR2 (germline): SGHAT, FQNNGV. The CDR3 reads CASSLWSRGGLAGGNTDTQYF. CDR3 nucleotides: TGTGCCAGCAGCTTATGGTCGAGAGGAGGACTAGCGGGAGGGAACACAGATACGCAGTATTTT.

The V call is TRBV7-2, the J call TRBJ1-3; possibly TRBD1 for D (5 bases). Germline CDR1 is SGHTA and CDR2 is FQGNSA. V was clipped by 6 bases and J by 0 bases, with 9 bases between them. The CDR3 length is 14 residues. The CDR3 nucleotides read TGTGCCAGCAGATTTACAGGCTCTGGAAACACCATATATTTT. Its protein is CASRFTGSGNTIYF.

The chain links TRBV12-3 or TRBV12-4 to TRBJ2-1; 8 bases line up with TRBD2. V lost 4 bases and J lost 0; bases outside the gene matches: 11. The CDR3 length is 18 residues. DNA of the CDR3: TGTGCCAGCAGTTCGGGGGGGGTTAGCCCGAGCTCCTACAATGAGCAGTTCTTC. Amino acid sequence: CASSSGGVSPSSYNEQFF.

The genes are TRBV4-1 and TRBJ1-5; no definite D call. The CDR3 runs to 15 residues. The V and J ends lost 0 bases and 7 bases respectively, with 13 bases between them. Germline V gene sequence: CDR1 MGHRA, CDR2 YSYEKL. The CDR3 is CASSQDFQPAQPQHF. CDR3 coding DNA: TGCGCCAGCAGCCAAGATTTCCAGCCAGCCCAGCCCCAGCATTTT.

This clonotype was seen just once. The rearrangement links TRBV20-1 to TRBJ2-1; 7 nucleotides align to TRBD2. V dropped 3 bases and J dropped 5; count of bases not matched to a gene: 13. The germline V gene encodes CDR1 DFQATT and CDR2 SNEGSKA (reference sequence). The CDR3 extends over 16 amino acids. The CDR3 loop is CSARMHSGDPDNEQFF. CDR3 nucleotides: TGCAGTGCTAGGATGCACAGCGGGGACCCCGACAATGAGCAGTTCTTC.

This clonotype showed up just a few times. As DNA, the CDR3 is TGTGCCAGCAGTCCCCTAATTATTACCCAGTACTTC. It translates to CASSPLIITQYF. The rearrangement joins TRBV28 to TRBJ2-5; no firm D call. Between the trimmed V and J ends, which lost 5 bases and 8 bases, there was a span of 12 bases. Germline V gives CDR1 MDHEN, CDR2 SYDVKM. This CDR3 has 12 amino acids.